This T cell receptor beta chain comes out of a study of tumor-infiltrating lymphocytes in localized non-small cell lung cancer. The wider study: Each patient gave resected tumor and non-adjacent uninvolved lung tissue.

This clone was detected a few times. This CDR3 comprises 11 residues. Unmatched junction bases numbered 0, after V lost 6 bases and J lost 6 bases. Germline CDR1 reads SGHKS; CDR2 reads YYEKEE (reference sequence). The table came from immunoSEQ multiplex PCR; TCRdb's copy has only in-frame clones and leaves some out. The sample lists some 15,000 clones, 80% to 90% occurring once. The receptor's source is a human donor with non-small cell lung cancer. The rearrangement joins TRBV5-5 to TRBJ2-1, with TRBD2 matching over 7 bases. Sequenced sample: uninvolved lung tissue not adjacent to the tumor. CDR3 coding DNA: TGTGCCAGCACTAGCGGCAATGAGCAGTTCTTC. This codes for CASTSGNEQFF.